Given below is one T cell receptor beta chain in context. These data originate in a study of cytomegalovirus exposure and HLA in healthy donors. CDR1 and CDR2 (germline): SGHTA, FQGTGA. The V segment lost 0 bases and the J segment 6 bases; nucleotides outside the gene matches: 4. This CDR3 comprises 16 residues. It was with 60 Vbeta and 13 Jbeta primers that the PCR ran. Clones were sequenced by immunoSEQ multiplex PCR, and TCRdb holds only the in-frame ones, with some missing. Of 85,000 to 90,000 clones in the sample, about nine tenths were seen once. Sequencing was performed on PBMCs. V usage is TRBV7-3 and J usage is TRBJ2-2; TRBD1 matches at 10 bases. This TCR was recovered from a young man in good health and CMV-seronegative. CDR3 sequence reads: CASSLTRDRGSGELFF. The CDR3 nucleotides read TGTGCCAGCAGCTTAACTCGGGACAGGGGTTCCGGGGAGCTGTTTTTT.